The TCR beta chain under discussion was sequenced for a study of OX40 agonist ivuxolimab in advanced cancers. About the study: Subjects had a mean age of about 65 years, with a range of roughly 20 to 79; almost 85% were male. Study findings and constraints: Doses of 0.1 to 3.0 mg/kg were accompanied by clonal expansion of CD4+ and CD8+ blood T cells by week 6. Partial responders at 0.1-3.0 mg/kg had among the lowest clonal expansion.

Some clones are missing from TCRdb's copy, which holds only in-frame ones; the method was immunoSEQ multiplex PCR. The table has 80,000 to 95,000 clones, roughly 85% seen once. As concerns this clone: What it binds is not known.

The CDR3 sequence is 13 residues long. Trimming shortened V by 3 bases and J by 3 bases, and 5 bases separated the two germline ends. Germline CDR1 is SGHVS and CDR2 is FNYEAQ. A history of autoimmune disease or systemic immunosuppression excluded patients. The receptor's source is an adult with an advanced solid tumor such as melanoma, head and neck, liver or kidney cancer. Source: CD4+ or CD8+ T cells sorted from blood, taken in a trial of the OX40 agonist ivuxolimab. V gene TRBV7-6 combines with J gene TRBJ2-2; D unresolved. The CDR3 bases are TGTGCCAGCAGCTTGCAGTACACCGGGGAGCTGTTTTTT. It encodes CASSLQYTGELFF. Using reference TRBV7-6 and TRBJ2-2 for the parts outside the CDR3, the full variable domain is GAGVSQSPRYKVTKRGQDVALRCDPISGHVSLYWYRQALGQGPEFLTYFNYEAQQDKSGLPNDRFSAERPEGSISTLTIQRTEQRDSAMYRCASSLQYTGELFFGEGSRLTVL.